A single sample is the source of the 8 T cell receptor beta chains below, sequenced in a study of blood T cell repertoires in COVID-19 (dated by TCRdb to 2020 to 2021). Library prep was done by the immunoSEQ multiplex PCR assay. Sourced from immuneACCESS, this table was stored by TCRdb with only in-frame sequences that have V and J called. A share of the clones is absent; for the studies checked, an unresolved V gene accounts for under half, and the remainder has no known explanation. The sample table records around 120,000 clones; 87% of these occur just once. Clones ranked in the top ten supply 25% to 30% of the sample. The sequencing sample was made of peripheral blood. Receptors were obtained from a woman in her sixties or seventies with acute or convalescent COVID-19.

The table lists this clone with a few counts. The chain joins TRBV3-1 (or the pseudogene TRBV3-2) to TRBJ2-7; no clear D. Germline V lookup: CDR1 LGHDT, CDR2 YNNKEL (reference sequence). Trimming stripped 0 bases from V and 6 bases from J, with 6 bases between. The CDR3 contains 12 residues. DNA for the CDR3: TGTGCCAGCAGCCAAGAGCAGGTCGAGCAGTACTTC. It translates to CASSQEQVEQYF.

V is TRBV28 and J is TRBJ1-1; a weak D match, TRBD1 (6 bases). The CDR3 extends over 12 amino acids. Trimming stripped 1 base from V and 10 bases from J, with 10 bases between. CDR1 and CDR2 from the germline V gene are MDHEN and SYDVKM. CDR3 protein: CASSLLKGGAFF. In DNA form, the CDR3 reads TGTGCCAGCAGTTTATTAAAAGGGGGAGCTTTCTTT.

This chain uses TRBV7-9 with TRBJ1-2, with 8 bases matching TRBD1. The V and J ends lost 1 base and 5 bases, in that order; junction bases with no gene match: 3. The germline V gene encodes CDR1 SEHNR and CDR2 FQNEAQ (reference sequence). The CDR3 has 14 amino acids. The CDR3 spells CASSLGQGAYGYTF. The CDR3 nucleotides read TGTGCCAGCAGCTTAGGGCAGGGGGCGTATGGCTACACCTTC.

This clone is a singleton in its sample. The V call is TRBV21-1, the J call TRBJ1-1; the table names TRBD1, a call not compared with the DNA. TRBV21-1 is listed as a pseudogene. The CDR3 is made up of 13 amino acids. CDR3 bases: TGTGCCAGCATGGACAGAGGGAACACTGAAGCTTTCTTT. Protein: CASMDRGNTEAFF.

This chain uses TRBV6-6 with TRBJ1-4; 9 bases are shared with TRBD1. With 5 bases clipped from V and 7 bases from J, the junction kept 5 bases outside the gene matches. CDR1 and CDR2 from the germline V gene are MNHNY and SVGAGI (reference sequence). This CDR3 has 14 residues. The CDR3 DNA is TGTGCCAGCAGTGCCACAGGGGGCGGTGAAAAACTGTTTTTT. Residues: CASSATGGGEKLFF.

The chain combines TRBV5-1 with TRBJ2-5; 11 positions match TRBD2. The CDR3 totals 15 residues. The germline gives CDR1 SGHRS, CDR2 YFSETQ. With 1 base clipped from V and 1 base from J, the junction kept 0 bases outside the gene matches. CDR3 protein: CASSLTSGGQETQYF. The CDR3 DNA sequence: TGCGCCAGCAGCTTGACTAGCGGGGGCCAAGAGACCCAGTACTTC.

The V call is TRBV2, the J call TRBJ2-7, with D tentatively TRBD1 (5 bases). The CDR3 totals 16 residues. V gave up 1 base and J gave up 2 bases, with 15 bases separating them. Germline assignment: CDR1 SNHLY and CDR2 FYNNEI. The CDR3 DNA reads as TGTGCCAGCAGTGAAGGGGCCGGGCAGGGCGCCTACGAGCAGTACTTC. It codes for CASSEGAGQGAYEQYF.

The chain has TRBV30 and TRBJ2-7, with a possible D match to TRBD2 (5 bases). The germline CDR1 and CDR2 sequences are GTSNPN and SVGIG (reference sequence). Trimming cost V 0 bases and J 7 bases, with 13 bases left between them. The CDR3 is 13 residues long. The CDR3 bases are TGTGCCTGGAGTGTAGAGGGCCCTGGGGAGCAGTACTTC. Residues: CAWSVEGPGEQYF.